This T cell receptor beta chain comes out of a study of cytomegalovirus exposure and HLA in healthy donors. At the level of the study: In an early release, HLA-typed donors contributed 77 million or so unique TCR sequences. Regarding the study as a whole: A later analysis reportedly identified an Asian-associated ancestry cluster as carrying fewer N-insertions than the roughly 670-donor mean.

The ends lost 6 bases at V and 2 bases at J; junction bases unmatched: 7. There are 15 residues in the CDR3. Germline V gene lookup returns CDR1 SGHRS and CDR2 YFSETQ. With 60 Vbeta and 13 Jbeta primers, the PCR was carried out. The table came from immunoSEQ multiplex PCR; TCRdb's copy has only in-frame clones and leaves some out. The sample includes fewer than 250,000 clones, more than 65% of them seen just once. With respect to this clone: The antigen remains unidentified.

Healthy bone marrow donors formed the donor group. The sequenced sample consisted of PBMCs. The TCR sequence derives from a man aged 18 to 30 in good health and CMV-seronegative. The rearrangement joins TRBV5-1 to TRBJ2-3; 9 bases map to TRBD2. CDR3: CASKKAGGFTDTQYF. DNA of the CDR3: TGCGCCAGCAAAAAGGCGGGAGGGTTCACAGATACGCAGTATTTT.